Each of the 10 T cell receptor beta chains below was sequenced from the same sample in a study of T cell repertoires in cytomegalovirus infection. From the reads, TCRdb called clonotypes with MiXCR, one entry per CDR3 protein. This table has roughly 720,000 distinct CDR3 sequences, roughly a third appearing once. Sequenced input: PBMCs. The receptors shown here come from a human donor in good health (CMV status not recorded). Some clones in this sample may be carry-over from other donors' samples.

The chain recombines TRBV3-1 with TRBJ2-1; perhaps TRBD1 as D (6 bases). V was pared by 8 bases and J by 8 bases, with 16 bases between. This CDR3 contains 13 residues. Looked up from germline, CDR1 is LGHDT and CDR2 is YNNKEL (reference sequence). The CDR3, as DNA: TGTGCCAGCCCCGCACAGGGTAGCTATGAGCAGTTCTTC. This sequence encodes CASPAQGSYEQFF.

This clonotype was counted ten times or more. This chain joins TRBV7-8 and TRBJ2-1, with 8 bases aligning to TRBD2. The CDR3 runs to 16 residues. Germline CDR1 SGHVS, CDR2 FQNEAQ. Trimming removed 4 bases from V and 4 bases from J; junction bases left unmatched: 9. The CDR3 coding sequence is TGTGCCAGCAGCTACGAACGGGGGGGCCCTTACAATGAGCAGTTCTTC. This encodes CASSYERGGPYNEQFF.

The table lists this clonotype with a few counts. The J gene is TRBJ1-5, the V gene TRBV19; tentative D call: TRBD1 (5 bases). This CDR3 is built from 13 residues. V dropped 6 bases and J dropped 11 bases, with 17 bases sitting between them. Germline-derived CDR1 and CDR2 are LNHDA and SQIVND (reference sequence). The CDR3 loop is CASRGRDEIAQHF. DNA for the CDR3: TGTGCCAGTAGGGGCAGGGATGAGATCGCCCAGCATTTT.

With respect to this clonotype: The junction departs from germline at one end; a sequencing error may be responsible. The V call is TRBV4-1, the J call TRBJ2-7, with D possibly matching TRBD2 (5 bases). CDR1 is MGHRA, CDR2 YSYEKL, per germline. This CDR3 region has 14 residues. CDR3 in amino acids: CASRHPRTGYEQSF. In nucleotides, the CDR3 is TGCGCCAGCCGACATCCTCGGACTGGCTACGAGCAGTCCTTC.

The rearrangement links TRBV28 to TRBJ2-1, with D tentatively TRBD1 or TRBD2 (6 bases each). The V gene's germline CDR1 is MDHEN and CDR2 SYDVKM. CDR3 length equals 14 residues. V lost 10 bases to trimming and J lost 4 bases, with 17 bases between them. CDR3 loop: CATTPVGGYNEQFF. The CDR3 nucleotides read TGTGCCACCACCCCGGTAGGGGGGTACAATGAGCAGTTCTTC.

Only a few counts were recorded for this clonotype. The J gene is TRBJ2-7, the V gene TRBV12-3 or TRBV12-4, with D perhaps matching TRBD1 or TRBD2 (6 bases each). CDR3 length equals 12 residues. V was pared by 6 bases and J by 8 bases, with 14 bases between. CDR3 loop: CASSRGDIQQYF. DNA of the CDR3: TGTGCCAGCAGCCGCGGGGACATTCAGCAGTACTTC.

The chain is built from TRBV12-3 or TRBV12-4 and TRBJ1-6; D remains unclear. This CDR3 is 14 amino acids long. The germline V and J ends were trimmed by 8 bases and 3 bases, with 11 bases remaining between them. The CDR3 loop is CASGNLLYNSPLHF. In nucleotides, the CDR3 is TGTGCCAGCGGAAATTTACTCTATAATTCACCCCTCCACTTT.

The chain recombines TRBV18 with TRBJ2-7, with a weak D call TRBD1 (5 bases). V gave up 6 bases and J gave up 5 bases, with 20 bases separating them. The CDR3 extends over 15 amino acids. CDR1 is KGHSH, CDR2 LQKENI, per germline. The CDR3 reads CASSRIQVRINEQYF. In DNA form, the CDR3 reads TGTGCCAGCTCCCGAATACAGGTTAGAATAAACGAGCAGTACTTC.

The chain recombines TRBV12-3 or TRBV12-4 with TRBJ1-2; D remains unclear. V dropped 6 bases and J dropped 8 bases, with 25 bases sitting between them. The CDR3 consists of 16 residues. The CDR3 reads CASSPWAGPEVRGYTF. The CDR3 region has the DNA TGTGCCAGCAGCCCATGGGCAGGCCCCGAGGTTAGGGGCTACACCTTC.

CDR3 nucleotides: TGTGCCAGCAGTGAGGGACTACACAATGAGCAGTTCTTC. It yields the protein CASSEGLHNEQFF. The chain employs TRBV6-1 and TRBJ2-1; 7 bases match TRBD2. With 3 bases clipped from V and 5 bases from J, the junction kept 1 base outside the gene matches. Germline V gene sequence: CDR1 MNHNS, CDR2 SASEGT. This CDR3 region has 13 residues.